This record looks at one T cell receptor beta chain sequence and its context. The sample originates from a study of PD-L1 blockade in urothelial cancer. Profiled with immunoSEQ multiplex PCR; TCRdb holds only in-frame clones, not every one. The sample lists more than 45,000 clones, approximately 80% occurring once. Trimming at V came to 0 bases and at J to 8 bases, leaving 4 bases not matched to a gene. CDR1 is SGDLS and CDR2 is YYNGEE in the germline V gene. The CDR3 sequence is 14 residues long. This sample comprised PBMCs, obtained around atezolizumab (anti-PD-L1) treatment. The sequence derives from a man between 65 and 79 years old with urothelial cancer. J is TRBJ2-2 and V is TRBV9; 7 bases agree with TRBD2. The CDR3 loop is CASSVVGGRGELFF. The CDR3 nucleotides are TGTGCCAGCAGCGTAGTCGGGGGGAGAGGGGAGCTGTTTTTT.